The 3 T cell receptor beta chains in this list originate from one sample, sequenced in a study of blood T cell repertoires in COVID-19. Clones were read by immunoSEQ multiplex PCR, and TCRdb kept only the in-frame ones, dropping some. The data show hundreds of thousands of clones, with about four fifths seen just once and more than 3% held by the top ten. The sample taken for sequencing was PBMCs or T cells enriched from blood (not recorded which). The origin of the receptors is a woman between 55 and 75 years old who had recovered from COVID-19.

A word on this clone: Other nucleotide sequences in the sample specify the same CDR3. The genes are TRBV7-2 and TRBJ1-6, with TRBD1 identical over 10 bases. The CDR3 length is 14 residues. Germline trimming cut 3 bases from V and 10 bases from J; bases unmatched to any gene: 3. The germline gives CDR1 SGHTA, CDR2 FQGNSA. As DNA, the CDR3 is TGTGCCAGCAGCTTGGGACAGGGGAGCTCACCCCTCCACTTT. This translates into CASSLGQGSSPLHF.

The V and J genes are TRBV3-1 (or the pseudogene TRBV3-2) and TRBJ2-5; 8 positions match TRBD2. The CDR3 length is 15 residues. J gave up 5 bases and V 5 bases, and 10 bases lay outside the gene matches. CDR1 is LGHDT, CDR2 YNNKEL, per germline (reference sequence). Here the CDR3 reads CASSAGGVSGETQYF. DNA of the CDR3: TGTGCCAGCAGCGCCGGGGGGGTTAGCGGTGAGACCCAGTACTTC.

The chain employs TRBV7-2 and TRBJ1-2, with 8 bases lining up with TRBD1. V dropped 5 bases and J dropped 6; count of bases not matched to a gene: 11. The CDR3 runs 15 residues. Germline CDR1 and CDR2: SGHTA and FQGNSA. The CDR3 region has the DNA TGTGCCAGCAGCACCTATTTGACAGGGGCGCATGGCTACACCTTC. Amino acids: CASSTYLTGAHGYTF.